This T cell receptor (beta chain) was found in a study of siplizumab effects on memory and regulatory T cells. General observations from the study: Naive T cell populations appeared to exhibit greater diversity than memory cells and appeared to be major alloresponse contributors.

Details on this clone: No antigen is known for it. Because it lacks the conserved phenylalanine or tryptophan at the end, this CDR3 is likely a read error. The limits of the CDR3 on the DNA are not certain, so only TCRdb's listed CDR3 is given.

Profiled with immunoSEQ multiplex PCR; TCRdb holds only in-frame clones, not every one. The sample records around 100,000 clones, roughly 94% being singletons. A total of 18 residues make up the CDR3, ends included. Germline V gives CDR1 SGHRS, CDR2 YFSETQ. Sample: non-Treg CD4+ T cells sorted from blood. The V call is TRBV5-1, the J call TRBJ2-7; TRBD2 is the table's D call and was not checked against the DNA. The TCR sequence derives from a human donor in good health. The CDR3 sequence is CASSRRTSVARTEVGGFP.